These T cell receptor beta chains were read from a single sample in a study of blood T cell repertoires in COVID-19. Assay: immunoSEQ multiplex PCR; the TCRdb copy retains only in-frame clones and omits some. The profile shows approximately 250,000 clones, 85% to 95% of them singletons. Input material: PBMCs or T cells enriched from blood (not recorded which). The receptors originated from a man aged 40-49 years who had been exposed to COVID-19. CDR3s leave out the opening cysteine and the closing phenylalanine or tryptophan.

v_call,j_call,cdr3_aa
TRBV6-5,TRBJ1-2,ASSYSGQGSRGYT
TRBV30,TRBJ1-6,AQGTDYNSPLH
TRBV30,TRBJ1-1,AWSPRQGEAF
TRBV28,TRBJ1-1,ASRLTGITEAF
TRBV7-6,TRBJ2-2,ASSRVTGELF
TRBV29-1,TRBJ2-3,SVGGRQRDTQY
TRBV24-1,TRBJ2-2,ATKTGTGAGELF
TRBV6-5,TRBJ2-7,ASSSTGFNYEQY
TRBV27,TRBJ1-6,ASSPQTGTGGRFYNSPLH
TRBV9,TRBJ2-3,ASSRGDRGVDTQY
TRBV5-8,TRBJ1-1,ASSLSPGMNTEAF
TRBV12-5,TRBJ2-6,ASGAPGTRAGANVLT
TRBV19,TRBJ1-6,ASSPGGISPLH
TRBV27,TRBJ1-2,ASSLSGTRGYGYT
TRBV7-9,TRBJ2-1,ASSHGTANEQF
TRBV28,TRBJ2-1,ASSLQGTGSDEQF
TRBV28,TRBJ2-3,ASSLVSRDTQY
TRBV27,TRBJ1-2,ASSVTPGGLGYT
TRBV19,TRBJ1-2,ASSVGYGIGGYT
TRBV23-1,TRBJ1-5,ASPRTGGAPNLSNQPQH
TRBV13,TRBJ1-4,ASSLGGQGAEKLF
TRBV29-1,TRBJ1-2,SAWTVWGYGYT
TRBV20-1,TRBJ1-1,SASTGGNTEAF
TRBV2,TRBJ1-4,ASRQQGETEKLF
TRBV2,TRBJ2-2,ASRTPTSGGTGELF
TRBV6-1,TRBJ2-6,ASSDSVREVSGANVLT
TRBV4-1,TRBJ1-4,ASSRDPGTGSNEKLF
TRBV27,TRBJ2-3,ASSFGADTQY
TRBV4-2,TRBJ2-7,ASSQEGGQGSEQY
TRBV4-2,TRBJ1-6,ASNPSEVSENSPLH
TRBV29-1,TRBJ2-1,SVAPGTNNEQF
TRBV19,TRBJ2-3,ASTTAIGNRPDTQY
TRBV19,TRBJ1-5,ASSIGGSHRPQH
TRBV19,TRBJ2-4,ASSTGQGGWIQY
TRBV5-4,TRBJ2-1,ASSLGEVRFNEQF
TRBV23-1,TRBJ2-1,ASSPSGQFIPNEQF
TRBV30,TRBJ2-1,AWSEIAGAPYNEQF
TRBV4-2,TRBJ1-1,ASSPRADDNTEAF
TRBV28,TRBJ1-2,ASSPLGRSYGYT
TRBV4-2,TRBJ2-2,ASSQERLANTGELF
TRBV6-5,TRBJ2-2,ASSPRGRTGELF
TRBV4-2,TRBJ1-2,ASSQEGQGVFGYT
TRBV5-8,TRBJ1-5,ASSYKQGQGGWPQH
TRBV5-6,TRBJ1-2,ASSSRRGADYGYT
TRBV27,TRBJ1-5,ASSRNPASNQPQH
TRBV6-4,TRBJ2-1,ASSGIAGGPTEQF
TRBV11-2,TRBJ2-2,ASTQIAGAVTGELF
TRBV27,TRBJ1-1,ASSFYRIREATEAF
TRBV14,TRBJ1-2,ASSHLASNYGYT